These 32 T cell receptor beta chains were sequenced from one sample in a study of blood T cell repertoires in COVID-19 (dated by TCRdb to the early 2020s). Libraries were constructed by the immunoSEQ multiplex PCR assay. Entries here come from immuneACCESS through TCRdb and include only in-frame sequences with V and J called. Some clones fail to appear in such tables; in the studies checked, an unresolved V gene covers under half of the shortfall, and the cause of the remainder is unknown. The sample data list around 180,000 clones, and roughly 77% of these were observed just once. Jointly, the top ten make up about an eighth of the sample. Sequenced sample: peripheral blood. These receptors were collected from a woman of 80 years or more with COVID-19, enrolled during active disease.

V is TRBV6-5 and J is TRBJ1-2; 7 positions match TRBD1. The germline V gene has CDR1 MNHEY and CDR2 SVGAGI. V lost 6 bases and J lost 0; bases outside the gene matches: 7. The CDR3 is made up of 15 amino acids. This chain's CDR3 is CASSANQGANYGYTF. DNA for the CDR3: TGTGCCAGCAGCGCTAACCAGGGGGCTAACTATGGCTACACCTTC.

The V call is TRBV6-5, the J call TRBJ2-6; no firm D call. The V end lost 4 bases, the J end lost 1 base, and 8 bases lay between the germline ends. CDR1 and CDR2 (germline): MNHEY, SVGAGI. This CDR3 spans 15 amino acids. The CDR3 protein is CASSSYSSGANVLTF. The DNA of the CDR3 is TGTGCCAGCAGTTCCTACTCGTCTGGGGCCAACGTCCTGACTTTC.

The chain combines TRBV27 with TRBJ2-7; 11 bases are shared with TRBD1. The trim removed 8 bases at V and 0 bases at J, leaving 15 bases unmatched. The CDR3 is made up of 18 amino acids. Germline-derived CDR1 and CDR2 are MNHEY and SMNVEV (reference sequence). The CDR3 bases are TGTGCCAGCCTGACCCCGGACAGGGGGCGAGGTAGCTCCTACGAGCAGTACTTC. It translates to CASLTPDRGRGSSYEQYF.

This chain connects TRBV19 to TRBJ1-2; TRBD1 matches 7 bases. The CDR3 has 15 amino acids. Looked up from germline, CDR1 is LNHDA and CDR2 is SQIVND (reference sequence). J lost 6 bases, V lost 0 bases, and 7 bases had no gene match. CDR3 sequence reads: CASSIDRQGVNGYTF. CDR3 nucleotide sequence: TGTGCCAGTAGTATAGATCGGCAGGGGGTGAATGGCTACACCTTC.

This clone was counted a single time. The rearrangement uses TRBV6-2 or TRBV6-3 and TRBJ2-3; D is unclear. Germline CDR1 is MNHEY and CDR2 is SVGEGT. Trimming pared 6 bases from V and 3 bases from J, leaving 13 bases between. The CDR3 runs to 14 residues. CDR3 sequence: CASSPPGRTDTQYF. For the CDR3, the DNA is TGTGCCAGCAGCCCCCCCGGCAGGACAGATACGCAGTATTTT.

As for this clone: Other nucleotide sequences in the sample specify the same CDR3. J is TRBJ1-3 and V is TRBV6-1, with D maybe TRBD1 (5 bases). Germline loops: CDR1 MNHNS, CDR2 SASEGT. This CDR3 has 15 residues. V was pared by 2 bases and J by 2 bases, with 10 bases between. CDR3 in DNA: TGTGCCAGCAGTGAAATTGGGGGGGCTGGAAACACCATATATTTT. This translates into CASSEIGGAGNTIYF.

CDR3 nucleotides: TGTGCCAGCAGCCCGGGGACAGGGGTTGTGTTCGCGCGCACTGAAGCTTTCTTT. Translated, it gives CASSPGTGVVFARTEAFF. The V call is TRBV14, the J call TRBJ1-1; 10 nucleotides match TRBD1. V trimming: 4 bases; J trimming: 4 bases; junction bases outside the gene matches: 15. There are 18 residues in the CDR3. Germline V CDR1 and CDR2: SGHDN, FVKESK. The whole variable domain, filled in from reference TRBV14 and TRBJ1-1, reads EAGVTQFPSHSVIEKGQTVTLRCDPISGHDNLYWYRRVMGKEIKFLLHFVKESKQDESGMPNNRFLAERTGGTYSTLKVQPAELEDSGVYFCASSPGTGVVFARTEAFFGQGTRLTVV.

In its sample, this clone was seen once. The rearrangement uses TRBV5-1 and TRBJ2-1; TRBD2 agrees at 7 bases. This CDR3 contains 13 residues. V gave up 4 bases and J gave up 8 bases; unmatched junction bases: 6. In germline, CDR1 is SGHRS, CDR2 YFSETQ. The CDR3 DNA is TGCGCCAGCAGCCACGGGACTAATCATGAGCAGTTCTTC. Its protein product is CASSHGTNHEQFF.

The CDR3 spells CASSLGVGPYGYTF. The DNA for the CDR3 is TGTGCCAGCAGCTTAGGTGTGGGGCCCTATGGCTACACCTTC. The chain couples TRBV7-2 to TRBJ1-2, with D perhaps matching TRBD1 (5 bases). The germline V gene has CDR1 SGHTA and CDR2 FQGNSA. This CDR3 has 14 residues. Trimming stripped 1 base from V and 4 bases from J, with 10 bases between.

CDR3 DNA sequence: TGCAGCGCTCTCACTAGCTCCTACGAGCAGTACTTC. Translation gives CSALTSSYEQYF. V usage is TRBV29-1 and J usage is TRBJ2-7; the D gene is possibly TRBD2 (5 bases). V was pared by 7 bases and J by 0 bases, with 10 bases between. Germline V gene lookup returns CDR1 SQVTM and CDR2 ANQGSEA. The CDR3 is 12 residues long.

This chain joins TRBV4-3 and TRBJ2-3; D perhaps matches TRBD1 (5 bases). V shed 4 bases and J shed 0 bases, with 11 bases lying between them. The germline gives CDR1 LGHNA, CDR2 YSLEER. This CDR3 comprises 15 residues. CDR3 sequence reads: CASSRQFASTDTQYF. In nucleotides, the CDR3 is TGCGCCAGCAGCCGACAGTTCGCTAGCACAGATACGCAGTATTTT.

V gene TRBV5-6 combines with J gene TRBJ2-1; 11 nucleotides line up with TRBD2. Germline lookup yields CDR1 SGHDT and CDR2 YYEEEE. Trimming removed 1 base from V and 8 bases from J; junction bases left unmatched: 8. The CDR3 consists of 16 residues. CDR3: CASSLTSGRVWDEQFF. CDR3 nucleotides: TGTGCCAGCAGCTTGACTAGCGGGAGAGTTTGGGATGAGCAGTTCTTC.

This clone was observed a few times. The gene calls are TRBV3-1 (or the pseudogene TRBV3-2) and TRBJ2-1; 10 bases match TRBD2. The CDR3 loop spans 19 amino acids. CDR1 is LGHDT and CDR2 is YNNKEL in the germline V gene (reference sequence). V trimming: 2 bases; J trimming: 7 bases; junction bases outside the gene matches: 17. Here the CDR3 DNA reads TGTGCCAGCAGCCAAATTTTCCCCTCGCTAGCGGGAGAGGGGAATGAGCAGTTCTTC. This sequence encodes CASSQIFPSLAGEGNEQFF.

The chain couples TRBV7-2 to TRBJ2-3; 8 bases line up with TRBD2. The germline V gene encodes CDR1 SGHTA and CDR2 FQGNSA. The CDR3 length is 15 residues. The V segment lost 2 bases and the J segment 1 base; nucleotides outside the gene matches: 2. DNA of the CDR3: TGTGCCAGCAGCTTAAATAGCGGGGGCACAGATACGCAGTATTTT. Residues: CASSLNSGGTDTQYF.

The chain combines TRBV6-2 or TRBV6-3 with TRBJ2-7; 8 bases are shared with TRBD2. Trimming at V came to 6 bases and at J to 7 bases, leaving 11 bases not matched to a gene. Germline CDR1 MNHEY, CDR2 SVGEGT. There are 14 residues in the CDR3. The CDR3: CASSPGLVLIEQYF. CDR3 sequence (DNA): TGTGCCAGCAGCCCGGGACTAGTCTTGATAGAGCAGTACTTC.

This rearrangement joins TRBV5-1 to TRBJ1-6; 7 positions match TRBD1. The CDR3 sequence is 15 residues long. Germline CDR1 is SGHRS and CDR2 is YFSETQ. J gave up 6 bases and V 4 bases, and 7 bases lay outside the gene matches. The CDR3 DNA follows: TGCGCCAGCAGCCCGAACAGGGGAGGTAATTCACCCCTCCACTTT. It specifies CASSPNRGGNSPLHF.

The rearrangement joins TRBV15 to TRBJ2-4, with a possible D match to TRBD1 (7 bases). The V gene's germline CDR1 is LNHNV and CDR2 YYDKDF (reference sequence). V gave up 5 bases and J gave up 1 base, with 15 bases separating them. The CDR3 is 16 residues long. The CDR3 DNA reads as TGTGCCACCAGCTACAGGGGAGGAATGGCCAAAAACATTCAGTACTTC. Translating it yields CATSYRGGMAKNIQYF. The whole variable domain, filled in from reference TRBV15 and TRBJ2-4, reads DAMVIQNPRYQVTQFGKPVTLSCSQTLNHNVMYWYQQKSSQAPKLLFHYYDKDFNNEADTPDNFQSRRPNTSFCFLDIRSPGLGDTAMYLCATSYRGGMAKNIQYFGAGTRLSVL.

The V gene is TRBV28, the J gene TRBJ1-4; the D is unclear. V lost 7 bases, J lost 0 bases, and 9 bases lay in between. The CDR3 sequence is 14 residues long. Germline assignment: CDR1 MDHEN and CDR2 SYDVKM. CDR3 nucleotides: TGTGCCAGCACGAGGGCACCAACTAATGAAAAACTGTTTTTT. Protein: CASTRAPTNEKLFF.

This rearrangement joins TRBV3-1 (or the pseudogene TRBV3-2) to TRBJ2-3, with 8 bases that match TRBD2. The CDR3 covers 15 residues. Germline V gives CDR1 LGHDT, CDR2 YNNKEL (reference sequence). Trimming at V came to 4 bases and at J to 1 base, leaving 4 bases not matched to a gene. CDR3 in DNA: TGTGCCAGCAGCCCTACAGCGGGGGGCACAGATACGCAGTATTTT. Translation gives CASSPTAGGTDTQYF.

The CDR3 DNA follows: TGTGCCAGCAGTTACCCGGGACTAGCGGCCAAAGAGACCCAGTACTTC. Amino acid sequence: CASSYPGLAAKETQYF. V gene TRBV6-2 or TRBV6-3 combines with J gene TRBJ2-5, with TRBD2 identical over 11 bases. This CDR3 is 16 amino acids long. V trimming: 2 bases; J trimming: 3 bases; junction bases outside the gene matches: 5. Germline V gene data show CDR1 as MNHEY and CDR2 as SVGEGT.

The chain joins TRBV9 to TRBJ1-6; D not resolved. Trimming removed 0 bases from V and 6 bases from J, with 10 bases in between. The CDR3 contains 15 residues. The germline V gene encodes CDR1 SGDLS and CDR2 YYNGEE. The CDR3 region has the DNA TGTGCCAGCAGCGTAGAGGCAGGACTTAATTCACCCCTCCACTTT. Amino acids: CASSVEAGLNSPLHF. Together with reference TRBV9 and TRBJ1-6, the CDR3 gives the full variable domain: DSGVTQTPKHLITATGQRVTLRCSPRSGDLSVYWYQQSLDQGLQFLIQYYNGEERAKGNILERFSAQQFPDLHSELNLSSLELGDSALYFCASSVEAGLNSPLHFGNGTRLTVT.

This rearrangement joins TRBV30 to TRBJ2-3, with D hard to call. V was clipped by 0 bases and J by 11 bases, with 15 bases between them. There are 13 residues in the CDR3. CDR1 and CDR2 from the germline V gene are GTSNPN and SVGIG (reference sequence). CDR3 bases: TGTGCCTGGAGTGTAACCTTAGGAGCTGGGCAGTATTTT. Protein product: CAWSVTLGAGQYF.

The chain is built from TRBV29-1 and TRBJ2-7; TRBD2 is a possible D gene (5 bases). V dropped 7 bases and J dropped 6 bases, with 13 bases sitting between them. Germline V gene data show CDR1 as SQVTM and CDR2 as ANQGSEA. This CDR3 contains 11 residues. This CDR3 is CSAGEPFEQYF. The CDR3 DNA follows: TGCAGCGCCGGGGAGCCGTTCGAGCAGTACTTC.

V usage is TRBV18 and J usage is TRBJ1-4, with D tentatively TRBD1 (6 bases). CDR1 is KGHSH, CDR2 LQKENI, per germline. The V end lost 3 bases, the J end lost 7 bases, and 12 bases lay between the germline ends. The CDR3 consists of 14 residues. The CDR3 coding sequence is TGTGCCAGCTCACCGGGACAAGGGAGTGAAAAACTGTTTTTT. It codes for CASSPGQGSEKLFF.

V and J are TRBV12-3 or TRBV12-4 and TRBJ1-2, with a tentative D call TRBD1 (5 bases). Trimming took 3 bases from V and 7 from J, leaving 12 bases between them. This CDR3 is built from 13 residues. As DNA, the CDR3 is TGTGCCAGCAGTTTGGGGCCCGGGGGTGGCTACACCTTC. Protein product: CASSLGPGGGYTF.

The genes are TRBV5-4 and TRBJ1-2; 9 bases are shared with TRBD1. Trimming cost V 1 base and J 6 bases; bases outside gene matches: 4. The CDR3 loop spans 14 amino acids. From germline, CDR1 is SGHNT and CDR2 YYREEE (reference sequence). The CDR3 is CASSLNRGLDGYTF. Here the CDR3 DNA reads TGTGCCAGCAGCTTGAACAGGGGGCTCGATGGCTACACCTTC.

The chain recombines TRBV9 with TRBJ1-2; 12 bases align to TRBD1. Looked up from germline, CDR1 is SGDLS and CDR2 is YYNGEE. V was clipped by 3 bases and J by 4 bases; unmatched bases: 10. The CDR3 length is 17 residues. The CDR3 DNA is TGTGCCAGCAGCGGACCGGGACAGGGGGCTTCGGTCTATGGCTACACCTTC. It specifies CASSGPGQGASVYGYTF. Drawing the rest from reference TRBV9 and TRBJ1-2, the complete variable domain is DSGVTQTPKHLITATGQRVTLRCSPRSGDLSVYWYQQSLDQGLQFLIQYYNGEERAKGNILERFSAQQFPDLHSELNLSSLELGDSALYFCASSGPGQGASVYGYTFGSGTRLTVV.

The chain joins TRBV5-4 to TRBJ2-1; TRBD2 aligns across 9 bases. The CDR3 spans 15 residues. The trim removed 2 bases at V and 5 bases at J, leaving 5 bases unmatched. Germline V lookup: CDR1 SGHNT, CDR2 YYREEE (reference sequence). Here the CDR3 DNA reads TGTGCCAGCAGCTTCAGCGGGGGGCCCCACAATGAGCAGTTCTTC. Translated, it gives CASSFSGGPHNEQFF.

The chain employs TRBV24-1 and TRBJ2-1; D remains unclear. Trimming took off 1 base at V and 4 bases at J, with 4 bases between the two ends. Germline values: CDR1 KGHDR, CDR2 SFDVKD. This CDR3 region has 13 residues. The CDR3 region has the DNA TGTGCCACCAGTGATTTCACTTACAATGAGCAGTTCTTC. Amino acid sequence: CATSDFTYNEQFF.

V and J are TRBV28 and TRBJ2-1, with 10 bases lining up with TRBD2. The germline CDR1 and CDR2 sequences are MDHEN and SYDVKM. V was pared by 5 bases and J by 9 bases, with 7 bases of the junction left unmatched. The CDR3 runs to 14 residues. CDR3 protein: CASSISGRRGEQFF. The CDR3 bases are TGTGCCAGCAGTATTAGCGGGAGGAGGGGTGAGCAGTTCTTC. The full variable domain, rest sourced from reference TRBV28 and TRBJ2-1, is DVKVTQSSRYLVKRTGEKVFLECVQDMDHENMFWYRQDPGLGLRLIYFSYDVKMKEKGDIPEGYSVSREKKERFSLILESASTNQTSMYLCASSISGRRGEQFFGPGTRLTVL.

V usage is TRBV18 and J usage is TRBJ1-1; 7 nucleotides line up with TRBD1. V lost 4 bases to trimming and J lost 3 bases; unmatched junction nucleotides: 5. Looked up from germline, CDR1 is KGHSH and CDR2 is LQKENI. CDR3 length: 14 amino acids. The CDR3 region is CASSRQGEDTEAFF. In DNA, the CDR3 is TGTGCCAGCTCACGGCAGGGGGAGGACACTGAAGCTTTCTTT.

This chain connects TRBV2 to TRBJ2-6; D is perhaps TRBD2 (7 bases). Germline V CDR1 and CDR2: SNHLY, FYNNEI. V lost 4 bases, J lost 10 bases, and 17 bases lay in between. This CDR3 comprises 15 residues. The CDR3 spells CASSAQGGAYNVLTF. CDR3 DNA: TGTGCCAGCAGTGCACAAGGGGGGGCCTATAACGTCCTGACTTTC.